Reported below is one T cell receptor beta chain. What it binds is not known. CDR1 and CDR2 from the germline V gene are KGHDR and SFDVKD. The CDR3 is 15 residues long. The V gene lost 9 bases and the J gene lost 1 base, with 17 bases spanning the gap. The data were obtained in a study of blood T cells in healthy people across ages. Regarding the study as a whole: It was not known whether donors were CMV positive (a possible confounder of expanded clonotype changes). Roughly linearly, TCR beta diversity per million T cells fell as age increased.

It was with a sample-barcoded 5' primer and a J-beta primer mix that a second PCR of roughly 7 to 12 cycles was run. Every sample returned 3 million or more CDR3-containing paired-end reads. TCRdb processed the 5' RACE reads anew with MiXCR; each CDR3 protein has one entry. The sample carries approximately 1,700,000 distinct CDR3 sequences, more than 35% recorded once. Sequenced material: blood. This chain uses TRBV24-1 with TRBJ1-2; no clear D. This TCR was sampled from a human donor in good health. DNA for the CDR3: TGTGCCACCGGCTTGGGCAGCCGAGATAACTATGGCTACACCTTC. Translating it yields CATGLGSRDNYGYTF.